These 27 T cell receptor beta chains were sequenced from one sample in a study of T-cell reconstitution after alpha-beta-depleted transplantation in children. Unique molecular identifiers were used in preparing the TCRbeta library. From the PCR reads, TCRdb called clonotypes with MiXCR, one entry per CDR3 protein. The table records about 640,000 distinct CDR3 sequences, 10% to 15% of them present only once. This specimen consisted of PBMCs, mostly from graft donor cells, obtained 360 days after TCRalphabeta/CD19-depleted stem cell transplant. These TCRs come from a male patient between 10 and 17 years old who had a stem cell transplant for acute myeloid leukemia, so the T cells may come from the graft donor.

This clonotype showed up just a few times. The chain carries TRBV14 and TRBJ2-5; D not certain. Trimming stripped 5 bases from V and 4 bases from J, with 11 bases between. This CDR3 spans 13 amino acids. CDR1 is SGHDN, CDR2 FVKESK, per germline. The CDR3 sequence: CASSSPGTETQYF. The CDR3 DNA reads TGTGCCAGCAGCAGCCCAGGTACAGAGACCCAGTACTTC.

The chain carries TRBV4-3 and TRBJ2-1, with 13 bases matching TRBD2. The V and J ends lost 1 base and 8 bases, in that order; junction bases with no gene match: 5. This CDR3 comprises 16 residues. Germline V gives CDR1 LGHNA, CDR2 YSLEER. DNA of the CDR3: TGCGCCAGCAGCCAAGGCACTAGCGGGAGGGTTGATGAGCAGTTCTTC. This gives the protein CASSQGTSGRVDEQFF.

In this sample, this clonotype turned up many times. The gene calls are TRBV7-2 and TRBJ2-3; D may be TRBD1 (6 bases). V lost 1 base to trimming and J lost 0 bases, with 11 bases between them. The CDR3 spans 16 residues. The germline CDR1 and CDR2 sequences are SGHTA and FQGNSA. CDR3 in amino acids: CASSLVGQRSTDTQYF. Here the CDR3 DNA reads TGTGCCAGCAGCTTAGTAGGACAGAGAAGCACAGATACGCAGTATTTT.

This clonotype was observed a few times. The V call is TRBV12-3 or TRBV12-4, the J call TRBJ2-3; weak D call: TRBD1 (5 bases). The CDR3 extends over 15 amino acids. The germline V and J ends were trimmed by 5 bases and 0 bases, with 12 bases remaining between them. CDR3 sequence (DNA): TGTGCCAGCAGTACAGCAGGGTCCAGCACAGATACGCAGTATTTT. This gives the protein CASSTAGSSTDTQYF.

The rearrangement uses TRBV28 and TRBJ2-7, with 7 bases fitting TRBD1. J gave up 7 bases and V 6 bases, and 9 bases lay outside the gene matches. CDR1 MDHEN and CDR2 SYDVKM come from the germline V gene. This CDR3 contains 13 residues. The chain's CDR3 is CASRSDRVWEQYF. DNA of the CDR3: TGTGCCAGCAGGTCCGACAGGGTCTGGGAGCAGTACTTC.

This rearrangement joins TRBV24-1 to TRBJ1-1; D is unresolved. The CDR3 runs 13 residues. V lost 1 base and J 1 base, leaving 3 bases between the germline ends. CDR1 and CDR2 (germline): KGHDR, SFDVKD. CDR3 bases: TGTGCCACCAGTGATTTACCGAACACTGAAGCTTTCTTT. It specifies CATSDLPNTEAFF.

The table lists this clonotype with a few counts. The chain joins TRBV19 to TRBJ2-6, with unresolved D. Per germline, CDR1 LNHDA and CDR2 SQIVND (reference sequence). CDR3 length: 15 amino acids. The V gene lost 7 bases and the J gene lost 0 bases, with 10 bases spanning the gap. CDR3 coding DNA: TGTGCCAGTACCTCGGGTATCTCTGGGGCCAACGTCCTGACTTTC. Protein product: CASTSGISGANVLTF.

The genes are TRBV7-2 and TRBJ2-1, with 8 bases identical to TRBD2. The CDR3 spans 16 residues. From germline, CDR1 is SGHTA and CDR2 FQGNSA. V gave up 5 bases and J gave up 2 bases; unmatched junction bases: 8. The CDR3 reads CASSTTSGAPYNEQFF. DNA for the CDR3: TGTGCCAGCAGCACAACTAGCGGTGCCCCCTACAATGAGCAGTTCTTC.

This clonotype was detected ten times or more. The chain uses TRBV6-5 and TRBJ1-3; 7 bases line up with TRBD1. The V and J ends lost 7 bases and 5 bases, in that order; junction bases with no gene match: 11. Looked up from germline, CDR1 is MNHEY and CDR2 is SVGAGI. The CDR3 has 15 amino acids. The CDR3, as DNA: TGTGCCAGCACCGGATACAGGGGAAGTAGAAACACCATATATTTT. It translates to CASTGYRGSRNTIYF.

This chain links TRBV20-1 with TRBJ2-1, with TRBD2 identical over 8 bases. CDR1 and CDR2 (germline): DFQATT, SNEGSKA (reference sequence). The ends lost 6 bases at V and 6 bases at J; junction bases unmatched: 4. CDR3 length: 12 amino acids. DNA of the CDR3: TGCAGTGCGGGACTAGTCCCCAATGAGCAGTTCTTC. Encoded protein: CSAGLVPNEQFF.

This sequence joins TRBV20-1 and TRBJ1-5, with a tentative D call TRBD1 (5 bases). The germline CDR1 and CDR2 sequences are DFQATT and SNEGSKA (reference sequence). CDR3 length equals 13 residues. V lost 0 bases and J 5 bases, leaving 8 bases between the germline ends. CDR3 DNA sequence: TGCAGTGCTAGAGATAGGGGAGATCAGCCCCAGCATTTT. This sequence encodes CSARDRGDQPQHF.

This clonotype has only a few counts. V and J are TRBV28 and TRBJ2-1, with D possibly being TRBD1 (6 bases). This CDR3 region has 13 residues. Trimming took 7 bases from V and 4 from J, leaving 11 bases between them. CDR1 and CDR2 (germline): MDHEN, SYDVKM. The CDR3 here is CASTWGQYNEQFF. In DNA, the CDR3 is TGTGCCAGCACGTGGGGGCAATACAATGAGCAGTTCTTC. Complete variable domain (other parts from reference TRBV28 and TRBJ2-1): DVKVTQSSRYLVKRTGEKVFLECVQDMDHENMFWYRQDPGLGLRLIYFSYDVKMKEKGDIPEGYSVSREKKERFSLILESASTNQTSMYLCASTWGQYNEQFFGPGTRLTVL.

J is TRBJ2-5 and V is TRBV29-1; D possibly corresponds to TRBD1 (5 bases). V shed 8 bases and J shed 2 bases, with 24 bases lying between them. CDR1 and CDR2 (germline): SQVTM, ANQGSEA. This CDR3 has 16 residues. The CDR3 is CSSFIGAGLTQETQYF. For the CDR3, the DNA is TGCAGCTCCTTCATAGGGGCAGGGTTGACGCAAGAGACCCAGTACTTC.

In its sample, this clonotype was seen many times. This chain connects TRBV10-3 to TRBJ1-4; 9 bases line up with TRBD1. This CDR3 has 17 residues. Germline CDR1 is ENHRY and CDR2 is SYGVKD. The V and J ends lost 3 bases and 7 bases, in that order; junction bases with no gene match: 12. DNA of the CDR3: TGTGCCATCAGTGATTCCTCGAACAGGGGGCAGTTTGAAAAACTGTTTTTT. Encoded protein: CAISDSSNRGQFEKLFF.

This clonotype was found many times. The rearrangement links TRBV15 to TRBJ2-5; TRBD2 aligns across 8 bases. Trimming took 0 bases from V and 2 from J; bases not matched to a gene: 11. Germline values: CDR1 LNHNV, CDR2 YYDKDF (reference sequence). This CDR3 has 18 amino acids. CDR3 bases: TGTGCCACCAGCAGAGATATACTAACTAGCGGCAAACAAGAGACCCAGTACTTC. It translates to CATSRDILTSGKQETQYF.

This clonotype has ten or more counts. This chain uses TRBV12-3 or TRBV12-4 with TRBJ2-1; 11 bases align to TRBD2. The CDR3 runs 18 residues. The V gene end was trimmed by 6 bases and the J gene end by 0 bases; junction bases not matched to a gene: 10. CDR3 sequence (DNA): TGTGCCAGCAGGACAACTAGCGGGAGTTTAAGCTCCTACAATGAGCAGTTCTTC. Amino acids: CASRTTSGSLSSYNEQFF.

J is TRBJ2-2 and V is TRBV6-6; D remains ambiguous. Germline V gene lookup returns CDR1 MNHNY and CDR2 SVGAGI (reference sequence). The CDR3 is made up of 11 amino acids. Trimming took off 5 bases at V and 9 bases at J, with 7 bases between the two ends. DNA for the CDR3: TGTGCCAGCAGTGGACCCAGGGAGCTGTTTTTT. Protein product: CASSGPRELFF.

The rearrangement uses TRBV20-1 and TRBJ2-1, with no clear D. The V gene's germline CDR1 is DFQATT and CDR2 SNEGSKA (reference sequence). The CDR3 has 15 residues. V gave up 0 bases and J gave up 6 bases, with 15 bases separating them. Here the CDR3 reads CSARDSPPRFNEQFF. The CDR3 coding sequence is TGCAGTGCTAGAGATTCCCCTCCCCGGTTCAATGAGCAGTTCTTC.

CDR3 sequence reads: CATGVGVPHVGEQFF. The CDR3 nucleotides read TGTGCCACCGGCGTCGGAGTCCCTCACGTGGGTGAGCAGTTCTTC. This sequence joins TRBV21-1 and TRBJ2-1; the table calls TRBD2, which could not be checked here. TRBV21-1 is a listed pseudogene. The CDR3 totals 15 residues.

The rearrangement joins TRBV10-3 to TRBJ2-4; D gene ambiguous. With 0 bases removed from V and 6 bases from J, the gap between germline ends came to 9 bases. Germline loops: CDR1 ENHRY, CDR2 SYGVKD. The CDR3 is 14 amino acids. As DNA, the CDR3 is TGTGCCATCAGTGAGTCTTCTTTCGGAAACATTCAGTACTTC. Its translation is CAISESSFGNIQYF.

This chain uses TRBV7-9 with TRBJ2-2; the D is unclear. Per germline, CDR1 SEHNR and CDR2 FQNEAQ (reference sequence). The V end was cut by 11 bases, the J end by 1 base, with 8 bases between. CDR3 length equals 12 residues. The DNA for the CDR3 is TGTGCCCCCAGGAGGAACACCGGGGAGCTGTTTTTT. Translation gives CAPRRNTGELFF.

V usage is TRBV7-2 and J usage is TRBJ2-3; D unclear. Trimming removed 4 bases from V and 4 bases from J, with 15 bases in between. Germline V gene data show CDR1 as SGHTA and CDR2 as FQGNSA. This CDR3 has 15 amino acids. The CDR3 region is CASSSGRRYSDTQYF. The CDR3 DNA reads TGTGCCAGCAGCTCGGGCCGTCGCTACTCAGATACGCAGTATTTT.

The genes are TRBV7-2 and TRBJ2-2, with TRBD1 as a possible D gene (5 bases). Germline CDR1 reads SGHTA; CDR2 reads FQGNSA. V dropped 6 bases and J dropped 8 bases, with 16 bases sitting between them. CDR3 length: 14 amino acids. The CDR3 nucleotides read TGTGCCAGCAGTATTTACTCCAGGGCTGGGGAGCTGTTTTTT. Protein sequence: CASSIYSRAGELFF.

The table lists this clonotype with a few counts. This rearrangement joins TRBV27 to TRBJ1-5, with D unclear. The length of the CDR3 is 16 residues. V was clipped by 2 bases and J by 4 bases, with 15 bases between them. Per the germline V gene, CDR1 is MNHEY and CDR2 is SMNVEV (reference sequence). This CDR3 reads CASSLTPSRGNQPQHF. Written as DNA, the CDR3 is TGTGCCAGCAGTTTAACGCCATCGCGCGGAAATCAGCCCCAGCATTTT.

This rearrangement joins TRBV29-1 to TRBJ1-2, with no clear D. The CDR3 is made up of 15 amino acids. Germline V gives CDR1 SQVTM, CDR2 ANQGSEA. Trimming shortened V by 4 bases and J by 4 bases, and 19 bases separated the two germline ends. CDR3 DNA: TGCAGCGTTGTTGGCAGCGCAACCATACCCTATGGCTACACCTTC. It specifies CSVVGSATIPYGYTF.

This chain links TRBV15 with TRBJ2-7, with D perhaps assigned TRBD1 or TRBD2 (5 bases each). The germline V gene encodes CDR1 LNHNV and CDR2 YYDKDF (reference sequence). CDR3 length: 13 residues. V was shortened by 11 bases and J by 2 bases, with 16 bases between the two germline ends. CDR3 in amino acids: CAPRRDPPYEQYF. The DNA of the CDR3 is TGTGCCCCGCGCCGGGACCCACCCTACGAGCAGTACTTC.

The rearrangement joins TRBV29-1 to TRBJ2-7; D might be TRBD1 or TRBD2, each matching 6 bases. The CDR3 runs to 13 residues. V was trimmed by 7 bases and J by 6 bases, leaving 19 bases between them. From germline, CDR1 is SQVTM and CDR2 ANQGSEA. The CDR3 bases are TGCAGCGCCCTGAGGGGGAGGAACGGCGAGCAGTACTTC. Amino acids: CSALRGRNGEQYF.